This is a list of T cell receptor beta chains from one sample in a study of T cells in localized non-small cell lung cancer. Data came from immunoSEQ multiplex PCR; TCRdb stores just in-frame clones and leaves some out. The table includes some 1,200 clones, around a third detected once. This material consisted of normal lung tissue next to the tumor, taken before any cancer treatment. The receptor source for this set is a male donor at least 60 years old with stage I squamous cell lung carcinoma. Each CDR3 is given with its conserved first and last residue. Fields, in order: D gene, J gene, V gene, clone size, CDR3 protein, CDR3 DNA. The D gene is left open where the match is weak. Clone size is given for some rows only: seen once, a few or many times, or a class if the clone is expanded.

D gene: .
J gene: TRBJ1-3
V gene: TRBV14
clone size: once
CDR3 protein: CASSQEGFLGNTIYF
CDR3 DNA: TGTGCCAGCAGCCAAGAAGGTTTTCTGGGAAACACCATATATTTT

D gene: TRBD1
J gene: TRBJ2-7
V gene: TRBV14
clone size: .
CDR3 protein: CASSHRDSPYEQYF
CDR3 DNA: TGTGCCAGCAGCCACCGGGACAGTCCCTACGAGCAGTACTTC

D gene: TRBD1
J gene: TRBJ1-5
V gene: TRBV19
clone size: .
CDR3 protein: CASSGGWGNQPQHF
CDR3 DNA: TGTGCCAGTTCAGGGGGTTGGGGCAATCAGCCCCAGCATTTT

D gene: .
J gene: TRBJ1-4
V gene: TRBV30
clone size: .
CDR3 protein: CAWKRLYNEKLFF
CDR3 DNA: TGTGCCTGGAAACGACTGTATAATGAAAAACTGTTTTTT

D gene: .
J gene: TRBJ2-3
V gene: TRBV19
clone size: .
CDR3 protein: CASSISASTDTQYF
CDR3 DNA: TGTGCCAGTAGTATATCAGCTAGCACAGATACGCAGTATTTT

D gene: .
J gene: TRBJ2-7
V gene: TRBV28
clone size: .
CDR3 protein: CASSSPGRSYEQYF
CDR3 DNA: TGTGCCAGCAGTTCCCCGGGGAGGTCCTACGAGCAGTACTTC

D gene: TRBD2
J gene: TRBJ2-3
V gene: TRBV11-3
clone size: .
CDR3 protein: CASSFGSGGPTDTQYF
CDR3 DNA: TGTGCCAGCAGCTTTGGTAGCGGGGGACCCACAGATACGCAGTATTTT

D gene: .
J gene: TRBJ1-1
V gene: TRBV5-1
clone size: .
CDR3 protein: CASTLASENTEAFF
CDR3 DNA: TGCGCCAGCACCCTAGCGAGTGAGAACACTGAAGCTTTCTTT

D gene: TRBD1
J gene: TRBJ1-5
V gene: TRBV19
clone size: .
CDR3 protein: CASSIPRQGGNQPQHF
CDR3 DNA: TGTGCCAGTAGTATACCTCGACAGGGGGGAAATCAGCCCCAGCATTTT

D gene: TRBD2
J gene: TRBJ2-3
V gene: TRBV19
clone size: .
CDR3 protein: CASSMTTGTSGGRDTQYF
CDR3 DNA: TGTGCCAGTAGTATGACGACCGGGACTAGCGGGGGGCGGGATACGCAGTATTTT

D gene: .
J gene: TRBJ1-6
V gene: TRBV19
clone size: .
CDR3 protein: CASSPDNSPLHF
CDR3 DNA: TGTGCCAGTAGTCCCGATAATTCACCCCTCCACTTT

D gene: .
J gene: TRBJ1-1
V gene: TRBV29-1
clone size: .
CDR3 protein: CSVERQKNTEAFF
CDR3 DNA: TGCAGCGTTGAGCGGCAGAAGAACACTGAAGCTTTCTTT

D gene: .
J gene: TRBJ1-1
V gene: TRBV19
clone size: .
CDR3 protein: CASSDMANTEAFF
CDR3 DNA: TGTGCCAGCTCCGACATGGCGAACACTGAAGCTTTCTTT

D gene: TRBD1
J gene: TRBJ1-6
V gene: TRBV29-1
clone size: .
CDR3 protein: CSTRDRDDSPLHF
CDR3 DNA: TGCAGCACACGAGACAGGGATGATTCACCCCTCCACTTT

D gene: TRBD1
J gene: TRBJ1-4
V gene: TRBV19
clone size: .
CDR3 protein: CASSIQGQGNEKLFF
CDR3 DNA: TGTGCCAGTAGTATCCAGGGACAGGGGAATGAAAAACTGTTTTTT

D gene: .
J gene: TRBJ1-3
V gene: TRBV14
clone size: .
CDR3 protein: CASGLMGTIYF
CDR3 DNA: TGTGCCAGTGGCCTTATGGGCACCATATATTTT

D gene: .
J gene: TRBJ2-1
V gene: TRBV18
clone size: .
CDR3 protein: CASSLQGNSYNEQFF
CDR3 DNA: TGTGCCAGCTCTTTGCAGGGGAACTCCTACAATGAGCAGTTCTTC